This TCR beta chain was observed in a study of cytomegalovirus exposure and HLA in healthy donors. The germline V gene encodes CDR1 SGHRS and CDR2 YFSETQ. The length of the CDR3 is 15 residues. Trimming shortened V by 0 bases and J by 6 bases, and 14 bases separated the two germline ends. Both 60 Vbeta primers and 13 Jbeta primers went into the PCR. Repertoires were generated with immunoSEQ multiplex PCR, while TCRdb's copy carries only in-frame clones and drops some. The repertoire table contains about 70,000 clones. Remarks on this clone: The antigen is unknown.

General observations from the study: High sensitivity and specificity were reportedly achieved when the classifier diagnosed cytomegalovirus status. It was shown in a later analysis that HLA-associated TCR beta chains were more clonally expanded than other, equally common chains.

Material for sequencing was PBMCs. This clonotype was obtained from a female donor in good health and CMV-seropositive. The gene calls are TRBV5-1 and TRBJ2-3; no clear D. CDR3 region: CASSLGSADGDTQYF. The DNA for the CDR3 is TGCGCCAGCAGCTTGGGTTCCGCAGACGGGGATACGCAGTATTTT. Filled out from reference TRBV5-1 and TRBJ2-3, the complete variable domain reads KAGVTQTPRYLIKTRGQQVTLSCSPISGHRSVSWYQQTPGQGLQFLFEYFSETQRNKGNFPGRFSGRQFSNSRSEMNVSTLELGDSALYLCASSLGSADGDTQYFGPGTRLTVL.